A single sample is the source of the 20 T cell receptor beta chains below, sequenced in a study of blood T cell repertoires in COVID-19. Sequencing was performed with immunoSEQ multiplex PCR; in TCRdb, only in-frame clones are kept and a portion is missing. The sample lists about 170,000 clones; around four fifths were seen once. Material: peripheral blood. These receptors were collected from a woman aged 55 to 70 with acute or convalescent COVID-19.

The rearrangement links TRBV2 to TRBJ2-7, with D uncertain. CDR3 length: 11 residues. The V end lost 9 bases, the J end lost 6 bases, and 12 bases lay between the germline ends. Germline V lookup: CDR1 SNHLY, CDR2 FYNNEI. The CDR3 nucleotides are TGTGCCAGTACAGTGGGTGGCGAGCAGTACTTC. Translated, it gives CASTVGGEQYF.

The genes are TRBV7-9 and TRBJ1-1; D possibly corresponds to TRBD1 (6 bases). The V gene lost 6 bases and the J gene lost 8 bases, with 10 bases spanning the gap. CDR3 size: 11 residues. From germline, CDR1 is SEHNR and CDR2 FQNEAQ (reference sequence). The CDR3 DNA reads TGTGCCAGCAGGGGTGACAGGGAAGCTTTCTTT. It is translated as CASRGDREAFF.

For the CDR3, the DNA is TGTGCCAGCAGTGCAAGACAGGGGCACTACGAGCAGTACTTC. Protein sequence: CASSARQGHYEQYF. The chain is built from TRBV2 and TRBJ2-7; TRBD1 matches 8 bases. Losses at the gene ends were 4 bases for V and 3 bases for J; bases not matched to a gene: 5. The CDR3 consists of 14 residues. Germline-derived CDR1 and CDR2 are SNHLY and FYNNEI.

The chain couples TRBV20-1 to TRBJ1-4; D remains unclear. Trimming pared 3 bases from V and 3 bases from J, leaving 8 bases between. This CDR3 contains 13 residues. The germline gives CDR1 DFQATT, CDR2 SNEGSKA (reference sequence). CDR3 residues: CSASRVPNEKLFF. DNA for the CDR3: TGCAGTGCTAGTCGGGTACCTAATGAAAAACTGTTTTTT.

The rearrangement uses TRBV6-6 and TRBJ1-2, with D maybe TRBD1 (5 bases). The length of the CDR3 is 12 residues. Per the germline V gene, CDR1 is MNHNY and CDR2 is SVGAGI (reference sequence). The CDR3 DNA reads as TGTGCTCTAAGCAAGGGGTACTATGGCTACACCTTC. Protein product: CALSKGYYGYTF.

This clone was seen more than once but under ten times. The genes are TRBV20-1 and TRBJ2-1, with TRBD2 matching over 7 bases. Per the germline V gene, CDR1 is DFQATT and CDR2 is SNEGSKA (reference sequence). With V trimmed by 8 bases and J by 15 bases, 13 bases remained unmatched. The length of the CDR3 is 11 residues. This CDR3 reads CSTFLRGEGFF. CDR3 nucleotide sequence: TGCAGTACCTTTCTTCGTGGGGAGGGGTTCTTC.

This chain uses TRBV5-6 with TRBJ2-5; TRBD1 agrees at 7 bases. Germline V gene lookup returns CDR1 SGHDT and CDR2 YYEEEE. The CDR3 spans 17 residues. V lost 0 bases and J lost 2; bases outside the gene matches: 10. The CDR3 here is CASSLVVRGTGQETQYF. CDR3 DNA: TGTGCCAGCAGCTTGGTCGTCAGGGGGACGGGACAAGAGACCCAGTACTTC.

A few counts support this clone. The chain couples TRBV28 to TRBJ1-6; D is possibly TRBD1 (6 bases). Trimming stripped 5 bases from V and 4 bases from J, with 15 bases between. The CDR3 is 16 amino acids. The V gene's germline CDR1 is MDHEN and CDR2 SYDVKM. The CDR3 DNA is TGTGCCAGCAGTCCCCTTGGGGGCAGTTATAATTCACCCCTCCACTTT. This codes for CASSPLGGSYNSPLHF.

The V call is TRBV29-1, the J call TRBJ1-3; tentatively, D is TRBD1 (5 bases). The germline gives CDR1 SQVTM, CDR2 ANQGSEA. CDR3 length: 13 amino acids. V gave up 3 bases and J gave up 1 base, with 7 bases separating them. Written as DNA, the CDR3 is TGCAGCGTTGACAGGGTATCTGGAAACACCATATATTTT. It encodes CSVDRVSGNTIYF.

The DNA of the CDR3 is TGTGCCAGCAGTGAGGGACAGCTATATCAGCCCCAGCATTTT. This sequence encodes CASSEGQLYQPQHF. The V call is TRBV6-1, the J call TRBJ1-5; 7 bases line up with TRBD1. V was pared by 3 bases and J by 5 bases, with 4 bases of the junction left unmatched. The CDR3 totals 14 residues. Per germline, CDR1 MNHNS and CDR2 SASEGT.

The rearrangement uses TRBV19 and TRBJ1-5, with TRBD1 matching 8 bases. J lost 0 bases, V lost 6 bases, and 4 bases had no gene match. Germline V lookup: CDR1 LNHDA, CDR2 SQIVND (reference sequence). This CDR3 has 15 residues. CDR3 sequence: CASRDRDYSNQPQHF. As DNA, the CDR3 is TGTGCCAGTAGGGACAGGGATTATAGCAATCAGCCCCAGCATTTT.

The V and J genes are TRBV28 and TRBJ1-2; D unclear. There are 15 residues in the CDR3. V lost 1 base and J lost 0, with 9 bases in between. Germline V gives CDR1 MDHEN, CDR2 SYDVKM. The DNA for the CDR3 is TGTGCCAGCAGTTTATTCAGAGGGACTAACTATGGCTACACCTTC. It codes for CASSLFRGTNYGYTF.

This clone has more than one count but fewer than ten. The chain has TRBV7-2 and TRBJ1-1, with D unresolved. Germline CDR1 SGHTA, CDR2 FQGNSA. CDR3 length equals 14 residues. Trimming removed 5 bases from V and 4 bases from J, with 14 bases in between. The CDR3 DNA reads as TGTGCCAGCAGCCGCATAGCGGGCAGCACTGAAGCTTTCTTT. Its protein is CASSRIAGSTEAFF.

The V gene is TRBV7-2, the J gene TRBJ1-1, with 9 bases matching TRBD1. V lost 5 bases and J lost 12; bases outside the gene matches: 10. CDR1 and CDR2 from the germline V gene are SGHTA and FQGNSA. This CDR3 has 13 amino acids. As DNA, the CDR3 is TGTGCCAGCAGCAGGGGGGACGGGACAGGGACTTTCTTT. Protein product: CASSRGDGTGTFF.

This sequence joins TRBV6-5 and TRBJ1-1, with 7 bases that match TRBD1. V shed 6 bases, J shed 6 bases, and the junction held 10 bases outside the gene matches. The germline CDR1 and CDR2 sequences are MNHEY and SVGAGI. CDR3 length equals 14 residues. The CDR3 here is CASRTTGKGAEAFF. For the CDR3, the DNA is TGTGCCAGCAGGACGACAGGGAAGGGGGCTGAAGCTTTCTTT.

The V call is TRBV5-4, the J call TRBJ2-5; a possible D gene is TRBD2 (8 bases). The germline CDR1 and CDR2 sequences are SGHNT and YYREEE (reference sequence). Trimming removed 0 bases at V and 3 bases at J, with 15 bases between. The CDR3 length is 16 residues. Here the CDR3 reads CASSLAGGTVKETQYF. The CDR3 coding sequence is TGTGCCAGCAGCTTGGCGGGGGGGACAGTTAAAGAGACCCAGTACTTC.

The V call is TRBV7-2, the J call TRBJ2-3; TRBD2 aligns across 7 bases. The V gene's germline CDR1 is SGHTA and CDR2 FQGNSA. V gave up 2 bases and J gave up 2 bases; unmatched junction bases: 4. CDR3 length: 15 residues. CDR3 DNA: TGTGCCAGCAGCTTACAGCGGGGTGTCACAGATACGCAGTATTTT. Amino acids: CASSLQRGVTDTQYF.

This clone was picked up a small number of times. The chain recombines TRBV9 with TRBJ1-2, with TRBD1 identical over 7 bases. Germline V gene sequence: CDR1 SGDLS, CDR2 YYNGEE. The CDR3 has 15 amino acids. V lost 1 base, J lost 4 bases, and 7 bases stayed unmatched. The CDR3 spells CASSVPPRGTYGYTF. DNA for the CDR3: TGTGCCAGCAGCGTACCCCCCAGGGGGACCTATGGCTACACCTTC.

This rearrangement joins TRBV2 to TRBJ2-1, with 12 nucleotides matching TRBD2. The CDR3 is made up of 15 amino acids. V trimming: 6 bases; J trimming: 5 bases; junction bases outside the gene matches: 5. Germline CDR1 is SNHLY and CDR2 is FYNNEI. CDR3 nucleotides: TGTGCCAGCAGGAGGACTAGCGGGGATAACAATGAGCAGTTCTTC. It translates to CASRRTSGDNNEQFF.

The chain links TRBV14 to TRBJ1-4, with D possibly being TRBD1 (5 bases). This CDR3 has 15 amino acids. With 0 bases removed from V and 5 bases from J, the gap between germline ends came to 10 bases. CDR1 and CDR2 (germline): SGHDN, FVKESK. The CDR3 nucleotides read TGTGCCAGCAGCCAAGATTGGGGGGTGAATGAAAAACTGTTTTTT. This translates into CASSQDWGVNEKLFF. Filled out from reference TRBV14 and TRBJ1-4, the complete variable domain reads EAGVTQFPSHSVIEKGQTVTLRCDPISGHDNLYWYRRVMGKEIKFLLHFVKESKQDESGMPNNRFLAERTGGTYSTLKVQPAELEDSGVYFCASSQDWGVNEKLFFGSGTQLSVL.